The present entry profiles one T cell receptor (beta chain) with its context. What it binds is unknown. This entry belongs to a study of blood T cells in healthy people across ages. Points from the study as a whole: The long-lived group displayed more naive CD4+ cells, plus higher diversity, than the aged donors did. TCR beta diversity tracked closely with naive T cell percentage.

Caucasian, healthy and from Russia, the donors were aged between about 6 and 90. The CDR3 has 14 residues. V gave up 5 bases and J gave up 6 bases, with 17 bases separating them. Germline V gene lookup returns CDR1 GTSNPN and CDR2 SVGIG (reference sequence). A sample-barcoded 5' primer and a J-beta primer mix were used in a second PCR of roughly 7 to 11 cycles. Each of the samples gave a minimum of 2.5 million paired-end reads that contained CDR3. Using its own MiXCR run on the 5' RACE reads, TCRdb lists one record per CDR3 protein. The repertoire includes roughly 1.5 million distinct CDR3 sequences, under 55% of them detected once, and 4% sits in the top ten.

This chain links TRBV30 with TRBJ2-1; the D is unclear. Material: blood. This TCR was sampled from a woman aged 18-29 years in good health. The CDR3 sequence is CAWHPQSNSNEQFF. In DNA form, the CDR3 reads TGTGCCTGGCACCCCCAGTCTAACTCCAATGAGCAGTTCTTC.